This TCR beta chain derives from a study of T cell responses to AZD1222 COVID-19 vaccine. TCRdb keeps only in-frame clones here, not all; method: immunoSEQ multiplex PCR. There are some 200,000 clones in the sample; about 89% occur only once, and nearly 3.5% lies in the top ten. Pooling was applied to second doses at about 4 or about 12 weeks. CDR3 length equals 13 residues. V dropped 4 bases and J dropped 2 bases, with 9 bases sitting between them. Germline V gives CDR1 LGHNA, CDR2 YNFKEQ. As to this clone: Its antigen is not identified.

General observations from the study: Clonal diversity may have been underestimated, and the donors were mostly white British, with more females than males.

The clonotype originates from an adult who received the AZD1222 COVID-19 vaccine. The rearrangement uses TRBV4-2 and TRBJ2-7; no definite D call. The sequencing used peripheral blood, collected 28 days after the second AZD1222 dose. CDR3 bases: TGTGCCAGCAGCCCCCGTAGGGCCTACGAGCAGTACTTC. Translated: CASSPRRAYEQYF.